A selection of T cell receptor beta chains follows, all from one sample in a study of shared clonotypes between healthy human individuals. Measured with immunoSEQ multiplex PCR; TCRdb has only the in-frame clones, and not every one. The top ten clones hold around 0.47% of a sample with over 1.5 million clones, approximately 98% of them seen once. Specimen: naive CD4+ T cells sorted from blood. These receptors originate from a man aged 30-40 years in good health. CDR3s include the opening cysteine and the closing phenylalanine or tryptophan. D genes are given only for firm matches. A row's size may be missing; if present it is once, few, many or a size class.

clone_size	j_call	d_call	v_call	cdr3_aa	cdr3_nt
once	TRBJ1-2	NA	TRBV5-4	CASSFETSRATRGYTF	TGTGCCAGCAGCTTCGAGACCTCACGCGCGACCCGTGGCTACACCTTC
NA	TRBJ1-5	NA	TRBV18	CASSLQRAAQGQPQHF	TGTGCCAGCTCATTACAACGGGCTGCGCAAGGACAGCCCCAGCATTTT
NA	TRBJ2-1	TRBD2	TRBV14	CASSPTSGSGNEQFF	TGTGCCAGCAGCCCGACTAGCGGGAGCGGCAATGAGCAGTTCTTC
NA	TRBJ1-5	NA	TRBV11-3	CASSLSAGAYQPQHF	TGTGCCAGCAGCTTGTCTGCAGGGGCATATCAGCCCCAGCATTTT
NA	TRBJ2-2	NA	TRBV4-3	CASSQGWRNTGELFF	TGCGCCAGCAGCCAAGGATGGAGGAACACCGGGGAGCTGTTTTTT
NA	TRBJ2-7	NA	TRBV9	CASSPSLAASSYEQYF	TGTGCCAGCAGCCCCAGCCTCGCGGCATCATCCTACGAGCAGTACTTC
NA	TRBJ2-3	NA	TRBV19	CASSMVGTSWETDTQYF	TGTGCCAGTAGTATGGTAGGCACTAGCTGGGAAACAGATACGCAGTATTTT
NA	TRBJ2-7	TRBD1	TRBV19	CASSIVTGGWQYF	TGTGCCAGTAGTATAGTGACAGGGGGATGGCAGTACTTC
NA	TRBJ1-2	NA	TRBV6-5	CASSRQTGYTF	TGTGCCAGCAGTAGACAGACTGGCTACACCTTC
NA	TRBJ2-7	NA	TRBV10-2	CASSEFGSGSYEQYF	TGCGCCAGCAGTGAGTTTGGCAGCGGGTCCTACGAGCAGTACTTC
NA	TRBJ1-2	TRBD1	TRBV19	CASRSQGSNTRRTYGYTF	TGTGCCAGTAGATCACAGGGGTCCAACACGCGACGAACCTATGGCTACACCTTC
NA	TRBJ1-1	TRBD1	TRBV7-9	CASSLTGITEAFF	TGTGCCAGCAGCTTGACAGGGATCACTGAAGCTTTCTTT
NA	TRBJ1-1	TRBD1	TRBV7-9	CASSPPRLKRTGTEAFF	TGTGCCAGCAGCCCTCCTCGGCTAAAAAGGACAGGGACTGAAGCTTTCTTT
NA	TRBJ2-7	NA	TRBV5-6	CASSYLGGYEQYF	TGTGCCAGCAGCTATCTGGGGGGTTACGAGCAGTACTTC
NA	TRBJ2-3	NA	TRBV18	CASSPPNSRFGTDTQYF	TGTGCCAGCTCACCACCCAATTCCAGGTTTGGCACAGATACGCAGTATTTT
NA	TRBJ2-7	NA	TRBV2	CASSSQAKSYEQYF	TGTGCCAGCAGTTCCCAAGCCAAAAGCTACGAGCAGTACTTC